These T cell receptor beta chains were read from a single sample in a study of blood T cell repertoires in COVID-19. Only in-frame clones appear in the TCRdb table, and some are missing; sequencing was by immunoSEQ multiplex PCR. The table records over 85,000 clones, roughly 85% of them present only once. The sample was peripheral blood. The receptors were gathered from an older man with acute or convalescent COVID-19. CDR3s include the opening cysteine and the closing phenylalanine or tryptophan. D genes are given only for firm matches. For some rows the clone size is stated as once, few or many, or as a class when expanded; others skip it.

d_call,v_call,j_call,clone_size,cdr3_nt,cdr3_aa
-,TRBV2,TRBJ2-1,-,TGTGCCAGTTTCCAGCGCCAAACCTACAATGAGCAGTTCTTC,CASFQRQTYNEQFF
TRBD1,TRBV10-1,TRBJ2-7,-,TGCGCCAGCAGTGTGGTACAGGGGGCGATGGAAGAGCAGTACTTC,CASSVVQGAMEEQYF
-,TRBV19,TRBJ2-2,-,TGTGCCAGTAGTATTAATCGGAACACCGGGGAGCTGTTTTTT,CASSINRNTGELFF
TRBD1,TRBV6-5,TRBJ1-1,few,TGTGCCAGCACCCCGACAGGGGCCAACACTGAAGCTTTCTTT,CASTPTGANTEAFF
-,TRBV27,TRBJ2-1,-,TGTGCCAGCAGTTTATCGCCTAGAAACTACAATGAGCAGTTCTTC,CASSLSPRNYNEQFF
TRBD2,TRBV27,TRBJ2-3,once,TGTGCCAGCAGTTTAATCGGGACTACTAGCACAGATACGCAGTATTTT,CASSLIGTTSTDTQYF
TRBD1,TRBV4-2,TRBJ2-1,-,TGTGCCAGCAGCCGAGGACAGGGGTCCCATGAGCAGTTCTTC,CASSRGQGSHEQFF
-,TRBV28,TRBJ1-4,-,TGTGCCAGCAGTGTGGGGGGGCCGAACCGAGAAAAACTGTTTTTT,CASSVGGPNREKLFF
-,TRBV11-1,TRBJ2-5,-,TGTGCCAGCAGCTTAAGGGCGGGCCCAGAGACCCAGTACTTC,CASSLRAGPETQYF
TRBD1,TRBV19,TRBJ1-1,-,TGTGCCAGTAGTCTACAGGGGATCACTGAAGCTTTCTTT,CASSLQGITEAFF
-,TRBV5-1,TRBJ1-4,-,TGCGCCAGCAGCTTGTCCCTAGGCGATAATGAAAAACTGTTTTTT,CASSLSLGDNEKLFF
TRBD1,TRBV25-1,TRBJ1-4,once,TGTGCCAGCAGTCAGGGGGCTAATGAAAAACTGTTTTTT,CASSQGANEKLFF
TRBD1,TRBV6-2/TRBV6-3,TRBJ2-5,-,TGTGCCAGCAGTTACGTAGGGGGCTCCGGGACAGGGGTAGAGACCCAGTACTTC,CASSYVGGSGTGVETQYF
TRBD2,TRBV13,TRBJ2-3,-,TGTGCCAGCAGCATAGCGGGTGTGATGGATACGCAGTATTTT,CASSIAGVMDTQYF
-,TRBV28,TRBJ2-3,-,TGTGCCAGCAGTCCTCCGGGGTCATTTTTGTTACATACGCAGTATTTT,CASSPPGSFLLHTQYF
-,TRBV7-2,TRBJ1-2,-,TGTGCCAGCAGCGCTGTCCAGGGGAACTATGGCTACACCTTC,CASSAVQGNYGYTF
-,TRBV2,TRBJ1-3,few,TGTGCCAGCAGTGAAACGGAGAACTCTGGAAACACCATATATTTT,CASSETENSGNTIYF
-,TRBV7-9,TRBJ1-5,-,TGTGCCAGCAGCTTCAGTGACAGGACTAGCAATCAGCCCCAGCATTTT,CASSFSDRTSNQPQHF
TRBD2,TRBV19,TRBJ2-5,few,TGTGCCAGTAGTATAGGGGCCAAACGAGGGACTAGCGGGAAAGAGACCCAGTACTTC,CASSIGAKRGTSGKETQYF
TRBD2,TRBV3-1/TRBV3-2,TRBJ2-5,-,TGTGCCAGCAGCCTCCCCCTAGCGGGAGGAGAGACCCAGTACTTC,CASSLPLAGGETQYF
TRBD2,TRBV6-2/TRBV6-3,TRBJ2-1,-,TGTGCCAGCAGTTACTTAACTGCGGGGACTAGCGGGTCCAATGAGCAGTTCTTC,CASSYLTAGTSGSNEQFF
TRBD1,TRBV9,TRBJ1-5,once,TGTGCCAGCAGCCTCGGGACAGGGACGGGGCAGCCCCAGCATTTT,CASSLGTGTGQPQHF
TRBD2,TRBV15,TRBJ2-7,once,TGTGCCACCAGCAGAGGGACTAGCGGGAGAGCCTACGAGCAGTACTTC,CATSRGTSGRAYEQYF
-,TRBV19,TRBJ2-5,-,TGTGCCAGTAGCAACGGAGGGGTTCAAGAGACCCAGTACTTC,CASSNGGVQETQYF
TRBD1,TRBV19,TRBJ1-4,-,TGTGCCAGTACCCTCTCCAAAGGACAGGGAGGCGAAAAACTGTTTTTT,CASTLSKGQGGEKLFF
-,TRBV5-6,TRBJ1-5,-,TGTGCCAGCAGCCAACTCGTTTCAGGGGCTCAGCCCCAGCATTTT,CASSQLVSGAQPQHF
-,TRBV19,TRBJ2-5,-,TGTGCCAGTAGTATAAGCGCGGAGACCCAGTACTTC,CASSISAETQYF
TRBD1,TRBV7-3,TRBJ2-3,-,TGTGCCAGCAGCCCCTGGTCTACAGGGGGCTTGGACACAGATACGCAGTATTTT,CASSPWSTGGLDTDTQYF
-,TRBV12-3/TRBV12-4,TRBJ1-1,once,TGTGCCAGCAGTCTAAAAAGGAACAGTGAAGCTTTCTTT,CASSLKRNSEAFF
TRBD1,TRBV7-9,TRBJ1-6,once,TGTGCCAGCAGCGTCCAGGGGGCGCAGAATTCACCCCTCCACTTT,CASSVQGAQNSPLHF
TRBD2,TRBV27,TRBJ2-7,few,TGTGCCAGCAGTTTATCGACTAGCGGGAACCCTACTTATTACTACGAGCAGTACTTC,CASSLSTSGNPTYYYEQYF
-,TRBV6-5,TRBJ1-1,-,TGTGCCAGCAGTTACGAGGTTAACACTGAAGCTTTCTTT,CASSYEVNTEAFF
-,TRBV28,TRBJ1-3,-,TGTGCCAGCAGTTTCGCGGGCTTCTCTGGAAACACCATATATTTT,CASSFAGFSGNTIYF
-,TRBV9,TRBJ1-4,-,TGTGCCAGCAGCGTAGCCCCCGTCGGGGGGCTGGGTAATGAAAAACTGTTTTTT,CASSVAPVGGLGNEKLFF
-,TRBV3-1/TRBV3-2,TRBJ2-5,-,TGTGCCAGCAGCCCCCCCAAAGAGACCCAGTACTTC,CASSPPKETQYF
-,TRBV4-2,TRBJ1-6,-,TGTGCCAGCAGCCAAGACCATACAGGGAAGGTTAATTCACCCCTCCACTTT,CASSQDHTGKVNSPLHF
TRBD2,TRBV6-5,TRBJ2-2,-,TGTGCCAGCGCCGGACTAGCTCGAACCGGGGAGCTGTTTTTT,CASAGLARTGELFF
TRBD1,TRBV10-3,TRBJ2-2,-,TGTGCCATCAGGGCGACAGGGTCCGGGCCCGGGGAGCTGTTTTTT,CAIRATGSGPGELFF
TRBD1,TRBV29-1,TRBJ2-5,-,TGCAGCGTTAGTCTTGGGACAGCGAACGGGGAGACCCAGTACTTC,CSVSLGTANGETQYF
-,TRBV7-9,TRBJ1-1,-,TGTGCCAGCAGCCAACCCCCGGGCCGGGACATGAACACTGAAGCTTTCTTT,CASSQPPGRDMNTEAFF
TRBD2,TRBV4-2,TRBJ2-3,-,TGTGCCAGCAGCCTTTGGGAGGGGACAGATACGCAGTATTTT,CASSLWEGTDTQYF
-,TRBV27,TRBJ2-1,-,TGTGCCAGCAGTTTAGTGACACCTCCTATGGATGAGCAGTTCTTC,CASSLVTPPMDEQFF
TRBD2,TRBV7-6,TRBJ2-3,-,TGTGCCAGCAGCCCCCTAGCGGTCGGTGACACAGATACGCAGTATTTT,CASSPLAVGDTDTQYF